This TCR beta chain was found in a study of cytomegalovirus exposure and HLA in healthy donors. Study information: The approximately 120 million unique TCR beta sequences, from about 179 million T cells, were found by an earlier analysis.

This CDR3 is built from 14 residues. The V gene's germline CDR1 is ENHRY and CDR2 SYGVKD. Trimming took 4 bases from V and 2 from J, leaving 11 bases between them. The PCR ran on 60 Vbeta and 13 Jbeta primers. Measured with immunoSEQ multiplex PCR; TCRdb has only the in-frame clones, and not every one. The sample has more than 95,000 clones; 65% to 85% are singletons. Sequenced: PBMCs. This TCR derives from a male donor in good health and CMV-seronegative. The chain has TRBV10-3 and TRBJ2-5, with D tentatively TRBD1 (5 bases). CDR3 sequence: CAISGTGAQETQYF. The CDR3, as DNA: TGTGCCATCAGTGGAACAGGCGCACAAGAGACCCAGTACTTC.